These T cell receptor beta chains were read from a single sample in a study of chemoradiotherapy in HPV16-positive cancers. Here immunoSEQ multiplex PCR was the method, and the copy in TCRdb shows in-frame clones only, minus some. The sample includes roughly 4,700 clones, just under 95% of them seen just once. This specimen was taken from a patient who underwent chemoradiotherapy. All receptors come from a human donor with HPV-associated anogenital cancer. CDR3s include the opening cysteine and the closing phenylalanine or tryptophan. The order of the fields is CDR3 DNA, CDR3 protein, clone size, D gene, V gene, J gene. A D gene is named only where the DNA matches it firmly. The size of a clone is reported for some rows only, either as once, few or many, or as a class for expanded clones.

TGTGCCAGCAGCTCCCTCCCCGCAGAGGAGACCCAGTACTTC	CASSSLPAEETQYF	.	.	TRBV7-8	TRBJ2-5
TGTGCCAGCAGTCCAGAGTCCCGCACGGATACGCAGTATTTT	CASSPESRTDTQYF	.	.	TRBV28	TRBJ2-3
TGTGCCAGTAGGCGGACCATGGGGAATCAGCCCCAGCATTTT	CASRRTMGNQPQHF	.	.	TRBV19	TRBJ1-5
TGCGCCAGCAGCCAAGAGGTTTCGCAGGTGAACACTGAAGCTTTCTTT	CASSQEVSQVNTEAFF	.	.	TRBV4-3	TRBJ1-1
TGTGCCAGCTCACCACTTCTTTCCCGGCAGGGGGGAGACTATGGCTACACCTTC	CASSPLLSRQGGDYGYTF	.	TRBD1	TRBV18	TRBJ1-2
TGTGCCAGCAGCTTAGAGGGGAGTGACAGGGGGCTATACGAGCAGTACTTC	CASSLEGSDRGLYEQYF	.	TRBD1	TRBV11-2	TRBJ2-7
TGCGCCAGCAGCTCATGGGGCAGGGTCGAGGCCACTGAAGCTTTCTTT	CASSSWGRVEATEAFF	.	.	TRBV5-1	TRBJ1-1
TGTGCCATCAGTGCGGCCGGGGCCCAGTACTTC	CAISAAGAQYF	.	.	TRBV10-3	TRBJ2-5
TGTGCCAGCAGTGACCAACAGGGATTGGGTCCGAACACCGGGGAGCTGTTTTTT	CASSDQQGLGPNTGELFF	.	.	TRBV6-4	TRBJ2-2
TGTGCCAGCAGCTTAGGGTCAGGGAATTATGGCTACACCTTC	CASSLGSGNYGYTF	.	.	TRBV7-9	TRBJ1-2
TGCGCCAGCAGCTTCACCGGGACTGGAAACTTCTACGAGCAGTACTTC	CASSFTGTGNFYEQYF	.	.	TRBV5-1	TRBJ2-7
TGTGCCAGCAGCTTTAGTCAGGGGTATGGCTACACCTTC	CASSFSQGYGYTF	once	.	TRBV6-6	TRBJ1-2
TGTGCCAGTCGGGCAGGGGGAGATAATTCACCCCTCCACTTT	CASRAGGDNSPLHF	.	TRBD1	TRBV6-1	TRBJ1-6
TGTGCCAGCAGCCCCCCCGAGGGGGCCAGGGAGACAGATACGCAGTATTTT	CASSPPEGARETDTQYF	few	TRBD1	TRBV7-9	TRBJ2-3
TGTGCCAGCAGCCCAGAGACGGTGAACACTGAAGCTTTCTTT	CASSPETVNTEAFF	.	.	TRBV7-6	TRBJ1-1
TGTGCCAGCAGCTTAGGGTCTCGGGGCGATGAGCAGTTCTTC	CASSLGSRGDEQFF	.	.	TRBV11-2	TRBJ2-1
TGTGCCAGCAGTGAATGGACAGTACAGAACACTGAAGCTTTCTTT	CASSEWTVQNTEAFF	.	.	TRBV28	TRBJ1-1
TGTGCCAGCAGCTCTCCGGGACAGGGAAGAGAGCAGTACTTC	CASSSPGQGREQYF	.	TRBD1	TRBV11-2	TRBJ2-7
TGTGCCAGCAGTTTAATGTCGGCAAAGAACACTGAAGCTTTCTTT	CASSLMSAKNTEAFF	.	.	TRBV27	TRBJ1-1
TGTGCCAGCAGCTTCAGGAGCGGGGTGCCCGCGATGCAGTATTTT	CASSFRSGVPAMQYF	once	TRBD2	TRBV13	TRBJ2-3
TGTGCCAGCAGCTCGACAGGTTATTTCCTTAGCAATCAGCCCCAGCATTTT	CASSSTGYFLSNQPQHF	.	.	TRBV5-6	TRBJ1-5
TGTGCCAGCAGCTTAATGGGTACTGAAGCTTTCTTT	CASSLMGTEAFF	.	.	TRBV7-9	TRBJ1-1
TGCAGCGTTGAAAGGGGGACCGCAGCTACCTATGGCTACACCTTC	CSVERGTAATYGYTF	.	.	TRBV29-1	TRBJ1-2
TGTGCCAGCAGTGGGCCGAGAGGTGGGAACAAGTCGGGCAACGTCCTGACTTTC	CASSGPRGGNKSGNVLTF	.	.	TRBV6-1	TRBJ2-6
TGTGCCAGCAGTTTTGGTGATACTCTCTATAATTCACCCCTCCACTTT	CASSFGDTLYNSPLHF	.	.	TRBV6-5	TRBJ1-6
TGCGCCAGCAGCTTGCAGGGATATACTGAAGCTTTCTTT	CASSLQGYTEAFF	.	.	TRBV5-1	TRBJ1-1
TGCGCCAGCAGTTTCGGACTAGCGGGGTGGGCAGATACGCAGTATTTT	CASSFGLAGWADTQYF	once	TRBD2	TRBV5-1	TRBJ2-3
TGCGCCAGCAGCGTCGGACAGGACACTGAAGCTTTCTTT	CASSVGQDTEAFF	.	TRBD1	TRBV5-1	TRBJ1-1
TGTGCCAGCGGACAACTAGCGGGGGAGCAGTTCTTC	CASGQLAGEQFF	.	TRBD2	TRBV28	TRBJ2-1
TGCGCCAGCAGCCAAGATCTAATGGGAAGGCAGGGAAGTAATTCACCCCTCCACTTT	CASSQDLMGRQGSNSPLHF	.	.	TRBV4-1	TRBJ1-6
TGCAGCGTCCAAAAGGGGGACAACTCCTACGAGCAGTACTTC	CSVQKGDNSYEQYF	.	.	TRBV29-1	TRBJ2-7